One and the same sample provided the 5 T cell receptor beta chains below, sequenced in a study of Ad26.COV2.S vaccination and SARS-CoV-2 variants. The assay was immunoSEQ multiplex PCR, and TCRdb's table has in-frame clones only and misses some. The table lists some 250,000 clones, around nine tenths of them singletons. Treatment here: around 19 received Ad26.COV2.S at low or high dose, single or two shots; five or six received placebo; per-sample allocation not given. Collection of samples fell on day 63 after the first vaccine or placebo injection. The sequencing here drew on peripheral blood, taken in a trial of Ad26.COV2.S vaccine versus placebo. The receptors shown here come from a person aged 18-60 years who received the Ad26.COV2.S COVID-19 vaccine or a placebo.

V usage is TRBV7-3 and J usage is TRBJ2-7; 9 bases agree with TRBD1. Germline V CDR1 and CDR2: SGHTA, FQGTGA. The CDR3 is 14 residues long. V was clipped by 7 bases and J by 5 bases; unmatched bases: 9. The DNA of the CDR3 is TGTGCCAGCACAAGACGGACAGGGGTCCACGAGCAGTACTTC. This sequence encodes CASTRRTGVHEQYF.

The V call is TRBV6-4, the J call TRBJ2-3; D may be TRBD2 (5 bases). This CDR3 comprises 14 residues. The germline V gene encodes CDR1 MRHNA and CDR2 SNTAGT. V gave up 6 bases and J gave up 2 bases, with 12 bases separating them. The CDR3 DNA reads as TGTGCCAGCAGACTAGGTCCCTACACAGATACGCAGTATTTT. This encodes CASRLGPYTDTQYF.

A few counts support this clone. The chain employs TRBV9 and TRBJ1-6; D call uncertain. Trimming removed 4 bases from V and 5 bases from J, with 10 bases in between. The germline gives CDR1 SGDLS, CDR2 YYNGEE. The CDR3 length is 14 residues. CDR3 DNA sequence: TGTGCCAGCAGCCGGGCAGCCGATAATTCACCCCTCCACTTT. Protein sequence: CASSRAADNSPLHF.

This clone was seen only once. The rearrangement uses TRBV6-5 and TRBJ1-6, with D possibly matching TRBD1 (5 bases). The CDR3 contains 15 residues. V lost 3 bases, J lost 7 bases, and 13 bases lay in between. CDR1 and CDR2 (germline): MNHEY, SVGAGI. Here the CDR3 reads CASSYEEGLNSPLHF. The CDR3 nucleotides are TGTGCCAGCAGTTATGAGGAGGGACTCAATTCACCCCTCCACTTT.

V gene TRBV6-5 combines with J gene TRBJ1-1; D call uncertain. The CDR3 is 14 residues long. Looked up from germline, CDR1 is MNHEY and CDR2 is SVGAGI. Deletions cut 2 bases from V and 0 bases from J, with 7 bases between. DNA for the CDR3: TGTGCCAGCAGTTACGTGGCTATGAACACTGAAGCTTTCTTT. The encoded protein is CASSYVAMNTEAFF.